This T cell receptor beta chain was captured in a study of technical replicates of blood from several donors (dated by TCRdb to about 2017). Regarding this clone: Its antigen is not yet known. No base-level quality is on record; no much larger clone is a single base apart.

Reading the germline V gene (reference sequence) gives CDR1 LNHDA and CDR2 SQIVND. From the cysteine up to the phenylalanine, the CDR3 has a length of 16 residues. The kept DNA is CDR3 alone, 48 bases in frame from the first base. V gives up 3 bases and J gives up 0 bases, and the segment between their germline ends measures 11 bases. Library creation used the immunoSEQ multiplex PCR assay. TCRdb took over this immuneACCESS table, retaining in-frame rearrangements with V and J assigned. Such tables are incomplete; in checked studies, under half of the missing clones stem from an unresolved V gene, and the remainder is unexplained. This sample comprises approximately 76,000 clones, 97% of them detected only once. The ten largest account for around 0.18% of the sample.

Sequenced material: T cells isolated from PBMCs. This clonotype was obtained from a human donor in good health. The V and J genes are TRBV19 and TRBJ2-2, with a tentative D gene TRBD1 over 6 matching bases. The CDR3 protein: CASSIGTGSNTGELFF. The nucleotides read TGTGCCAGTAGTATTGGAACAGGGTCGAACACCGGGGAGCTGTTTTTT.